This T cell receptor beta chain was recorded in a study of cytotoxic CD8 clonotypes in ibrutinib-treated CLL. Study in general: Mean per-sample yields comprised just over 250,000 productive templates and fewer than 95,000 productive rearrangements.

This CDR3 has 14 amino acids. V lost 1 base and J 9 bases, leaving 13 bases between the germline ends. Germline CDR1 and CDR2: SEHNR and FQNEAQ (reference sequence). The targeted sequencing depth was 1 in 200,000 to 1 in 1 million T cells. The data were produced by immunoSEQ multiplex PCR, yet TCRdb's version contains in-frame clones alone and is incomplete. The table includes approximately 92,000 clones, around 77% detected once. Specimen: PBMCs, collected after 24 months of ibrutinib treatment. The genes are TRBV7-9 and TRBJ2-1; the D gene is possibly TRBD2 (6 bases). This TCR came from a human donor with chronic lymphocytic leukemia. CDR3 sequence (DNA): TGTGCCAGCAGCTTAGATTGGACTACGGCTGAGCAGTTCTTC. Translating it yields CASSLDWTTAEQFF.